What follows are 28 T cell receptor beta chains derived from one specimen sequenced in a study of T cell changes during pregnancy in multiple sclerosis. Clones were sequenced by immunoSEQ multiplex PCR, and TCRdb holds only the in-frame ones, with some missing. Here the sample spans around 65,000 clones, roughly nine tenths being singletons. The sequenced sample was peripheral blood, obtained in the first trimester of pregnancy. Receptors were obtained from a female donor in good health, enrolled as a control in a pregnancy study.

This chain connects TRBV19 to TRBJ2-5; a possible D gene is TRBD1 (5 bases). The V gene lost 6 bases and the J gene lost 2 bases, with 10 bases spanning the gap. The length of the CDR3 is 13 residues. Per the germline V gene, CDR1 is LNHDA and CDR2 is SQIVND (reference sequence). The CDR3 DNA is TGTGCCAGTAGGGACAAGCCGCAAGAGACCCAGTACTTC. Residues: CASRDKPQETQYF.

The CDR3: CASTLGTYEQYF. The CDR3 nucleotides read TGTGCCAGCACCCTCGGGACCTACGAGCAGTACTTC. V and J are TRBV5-6 and TRBJ2-7; D possibly corresponds to TRBD2 (5 bases). The CDR3 totals 12 residues. V lost 6 bases and J 2 bases, leaving 9 bases between the germline ends. From germline, CDR1 is SGHDT and CDR2 YYEEEE.

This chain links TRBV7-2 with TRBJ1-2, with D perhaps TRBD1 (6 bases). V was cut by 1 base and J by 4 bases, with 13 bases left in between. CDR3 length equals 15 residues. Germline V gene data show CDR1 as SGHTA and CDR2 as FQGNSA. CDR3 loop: CASSLGDRSFYGYTF. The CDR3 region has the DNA TGTGCCAGCAGCTTAGGTGACAGGAGCTTCTATGGCTACACCTTC.

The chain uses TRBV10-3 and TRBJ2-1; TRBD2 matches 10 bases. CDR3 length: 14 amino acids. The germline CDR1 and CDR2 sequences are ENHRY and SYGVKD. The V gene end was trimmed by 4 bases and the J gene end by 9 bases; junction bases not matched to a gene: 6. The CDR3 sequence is CAISGLAGSGEQFF. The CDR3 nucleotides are TGTGCCATCAGTGGACTAGCGGGTAGTGGTGAGCAGTTCTTC.

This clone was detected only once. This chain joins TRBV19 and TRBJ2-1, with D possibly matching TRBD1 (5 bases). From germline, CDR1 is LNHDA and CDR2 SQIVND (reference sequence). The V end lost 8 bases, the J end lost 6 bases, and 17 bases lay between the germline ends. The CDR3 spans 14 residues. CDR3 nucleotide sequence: TGTGCCAGTGAAGGGGCAGGGTACCCCAATGAGCAGTTCTTC. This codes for CASEGAGYPNEQFF.

The CDR3 region is CASSLVWGLAGRNEQFF. The CDR3, as DNA: TGTGCCAGCAGCTTAGTATGGGGACTAGCGGGACGAAATGAGCAGTTCTTC. This chain connects TRBV7-8 to TRBJ2-1; 13 bases are shared with TRBD2. CDR3 size: 17 residues. Germline V gene sequence: CDR1 SGHVS, CDR2 FQNEAQ. J was trimmed by 7 bases and V by 1 base; bases with no gene match: 7.

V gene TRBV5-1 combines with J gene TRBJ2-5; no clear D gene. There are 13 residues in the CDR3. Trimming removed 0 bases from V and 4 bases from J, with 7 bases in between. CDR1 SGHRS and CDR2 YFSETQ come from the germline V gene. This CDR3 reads CASSLERGETQYF. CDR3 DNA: TGCGCCAGCAGCTTGGAACGCGGAGAGACCCAGTACTTC. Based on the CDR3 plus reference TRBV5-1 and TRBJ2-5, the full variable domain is KAGVTQTPRYLIKTRGQQVTLSCSPISGHRSVSWYQQTPGQGLQFLFEYFSETQRNKGNFPGRFSGRQFSNSRSEMNVSTLELGDSALYLCASSLERGETQYFGPGTRLLVL.

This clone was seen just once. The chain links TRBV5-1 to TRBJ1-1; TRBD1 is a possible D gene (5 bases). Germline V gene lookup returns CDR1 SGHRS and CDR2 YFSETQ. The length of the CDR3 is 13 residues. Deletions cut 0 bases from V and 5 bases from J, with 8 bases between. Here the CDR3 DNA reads TGCGCCAGCAGCTTGGTAGGGGATACTGAAGCTTTCTTT. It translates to CASSLVGDTEAFF.

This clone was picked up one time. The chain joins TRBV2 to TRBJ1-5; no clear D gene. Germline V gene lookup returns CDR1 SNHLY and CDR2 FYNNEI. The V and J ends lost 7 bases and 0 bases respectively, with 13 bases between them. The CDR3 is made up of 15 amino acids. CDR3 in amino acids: CASKRRDDSNQPQHF. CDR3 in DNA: TGTGCCAGCAAGAGGAGAGATGATAGCAATCAGCCCCAGCATTTT.

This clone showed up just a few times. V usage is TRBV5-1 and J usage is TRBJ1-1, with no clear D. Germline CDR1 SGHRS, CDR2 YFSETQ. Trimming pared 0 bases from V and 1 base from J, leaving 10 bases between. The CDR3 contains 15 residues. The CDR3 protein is CASSLGSGWNTEAFF. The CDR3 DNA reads TGCGCCAGCAGCTTGGGCTCAGGCTGGAACACTGAAGCTTTCTTT.

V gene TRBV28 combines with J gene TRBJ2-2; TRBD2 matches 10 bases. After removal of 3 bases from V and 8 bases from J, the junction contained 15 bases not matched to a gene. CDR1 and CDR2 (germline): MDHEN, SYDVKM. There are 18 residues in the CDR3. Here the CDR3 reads CASSFPPLAGEFDGELFF. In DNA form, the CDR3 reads TGTGCCAGCAGTTTCCCCCCTCTAGCGGGAGAGTTTGATGGGGAGCTGTTTTTT.

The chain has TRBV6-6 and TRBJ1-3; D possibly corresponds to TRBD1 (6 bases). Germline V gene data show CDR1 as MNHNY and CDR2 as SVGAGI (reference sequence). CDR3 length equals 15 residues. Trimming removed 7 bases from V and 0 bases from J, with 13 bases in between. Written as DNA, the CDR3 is TGTGCCAGCAAGGGAGACAGGTACTCTGGAAACACCATATATTTT. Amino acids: CASKGDRYSGNTIYF.

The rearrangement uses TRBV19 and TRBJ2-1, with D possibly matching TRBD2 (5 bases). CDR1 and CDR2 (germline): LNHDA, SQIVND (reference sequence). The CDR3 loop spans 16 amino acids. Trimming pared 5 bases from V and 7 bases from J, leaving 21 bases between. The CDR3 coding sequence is TGTGCCAGTAGTCAACAAGGACTTAGATGGGAAAATGAGCAGTTCTTC. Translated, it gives CASSQQGLRWENEQFF.

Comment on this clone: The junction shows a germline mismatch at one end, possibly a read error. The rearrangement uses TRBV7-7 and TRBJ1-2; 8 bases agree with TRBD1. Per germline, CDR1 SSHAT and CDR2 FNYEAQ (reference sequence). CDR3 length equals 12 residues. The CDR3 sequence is CASRGQGRGYTF. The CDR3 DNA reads TGTGCTAGCAGAGGACAGGGCCGGGGCTACACCTTC.

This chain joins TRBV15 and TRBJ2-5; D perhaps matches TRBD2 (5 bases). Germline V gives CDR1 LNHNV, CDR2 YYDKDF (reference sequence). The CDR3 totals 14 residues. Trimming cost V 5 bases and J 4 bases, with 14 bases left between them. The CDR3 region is CATSALQGGETQYF. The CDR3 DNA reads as TGTGCCACCAGCGCCCTACAAGGAGGAGAGACCCAGTACTTC.

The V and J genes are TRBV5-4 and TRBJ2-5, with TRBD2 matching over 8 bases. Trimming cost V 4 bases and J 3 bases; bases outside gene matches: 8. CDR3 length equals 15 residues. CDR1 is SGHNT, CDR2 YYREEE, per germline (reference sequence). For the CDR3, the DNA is TGTGCCAGCAGCCCAACCGGGACTAGAGAAGAGACCCAGTACTTC. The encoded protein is CASSPTGTREETQYF.

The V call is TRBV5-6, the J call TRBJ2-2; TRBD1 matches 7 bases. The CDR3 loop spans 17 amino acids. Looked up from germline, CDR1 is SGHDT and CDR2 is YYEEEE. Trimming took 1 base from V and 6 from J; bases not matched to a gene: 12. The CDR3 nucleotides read TGTGCCAGCAGCTTGCGGAACAGACAGGGAGTGGCCGGGGAGCTGTTTTTT. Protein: CASSLRNRQGVAGELFF.

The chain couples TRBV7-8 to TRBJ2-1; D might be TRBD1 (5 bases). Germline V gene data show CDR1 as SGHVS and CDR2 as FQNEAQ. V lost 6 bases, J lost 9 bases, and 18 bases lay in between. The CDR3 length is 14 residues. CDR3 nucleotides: TGTGCCAGCAGAATAGTGGGGCTAGTCAGTGAGCAGTTCTTC. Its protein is CASRIVGLVSEQFF.

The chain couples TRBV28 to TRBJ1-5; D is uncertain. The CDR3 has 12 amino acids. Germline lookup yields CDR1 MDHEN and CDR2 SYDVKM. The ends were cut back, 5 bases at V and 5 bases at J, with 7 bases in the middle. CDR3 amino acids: CASSPLDQPQHF. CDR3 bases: TGTGCCAGCAGTCCTTTAGATCAGCCCCAGCATTTT.

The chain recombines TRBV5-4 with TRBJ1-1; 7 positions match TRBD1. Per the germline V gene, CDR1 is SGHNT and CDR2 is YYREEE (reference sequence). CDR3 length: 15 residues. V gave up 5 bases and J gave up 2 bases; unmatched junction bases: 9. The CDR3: CASRSPGQSNTEAFF. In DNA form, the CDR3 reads TGTGCCAGCAGATCACCGGGACAGTCCAACACTGAAGCTTTCTTT.

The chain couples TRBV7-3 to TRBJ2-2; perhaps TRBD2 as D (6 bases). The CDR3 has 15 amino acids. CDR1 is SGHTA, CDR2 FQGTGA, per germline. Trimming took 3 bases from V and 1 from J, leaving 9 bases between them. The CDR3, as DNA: TGTGCCAGCAGCTTGGGCGGGGTGAACACCGGGGAGCTGTTTTTT. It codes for CASSLGGVNTGELFF.

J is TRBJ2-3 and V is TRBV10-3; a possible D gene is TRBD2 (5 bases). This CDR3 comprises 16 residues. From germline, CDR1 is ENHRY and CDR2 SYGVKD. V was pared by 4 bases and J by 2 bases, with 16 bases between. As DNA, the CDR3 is TGTGCCATCAGTGCAGGCGGGCTAAGGATCACAGATACGCAGTATTTT. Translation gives CAISAGGLRITDTQYF.

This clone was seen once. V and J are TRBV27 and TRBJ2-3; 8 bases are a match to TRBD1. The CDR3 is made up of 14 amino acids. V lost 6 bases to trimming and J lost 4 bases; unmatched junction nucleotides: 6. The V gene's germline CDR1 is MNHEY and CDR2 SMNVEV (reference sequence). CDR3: CASRVQGGPDTQYF. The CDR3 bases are TGTGCCAGCAGGGTACAGGGGGGCCCAGATACGCAGTATTTT.

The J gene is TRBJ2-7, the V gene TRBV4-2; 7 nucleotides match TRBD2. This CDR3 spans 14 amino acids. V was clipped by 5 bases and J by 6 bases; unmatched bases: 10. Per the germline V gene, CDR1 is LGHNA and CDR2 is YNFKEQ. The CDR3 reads CASSARAGVLEQYF. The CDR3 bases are TGTGCCAGCAGCGCCCGGGCGGGGGTCCTCGAGCAGTACTTC.

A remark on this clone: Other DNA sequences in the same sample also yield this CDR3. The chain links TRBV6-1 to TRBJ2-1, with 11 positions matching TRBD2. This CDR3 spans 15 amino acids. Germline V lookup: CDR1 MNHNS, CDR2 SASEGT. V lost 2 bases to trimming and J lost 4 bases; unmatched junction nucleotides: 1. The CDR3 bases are TGTGCCAGCAGTGAACTAGCGGGAGGTTACAATGAGCAGTTCTTC. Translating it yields CASSELAGGYNEQFF.

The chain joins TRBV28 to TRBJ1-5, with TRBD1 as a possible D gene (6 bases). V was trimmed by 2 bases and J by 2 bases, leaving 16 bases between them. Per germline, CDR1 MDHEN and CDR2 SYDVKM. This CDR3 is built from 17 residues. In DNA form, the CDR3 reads TGTGCCAGCAGTTTACCGGGGGGGCTCTTCCGCAATCAGCCCCAGCATTTT. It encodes CASSLPGGLFRNQPQHF.

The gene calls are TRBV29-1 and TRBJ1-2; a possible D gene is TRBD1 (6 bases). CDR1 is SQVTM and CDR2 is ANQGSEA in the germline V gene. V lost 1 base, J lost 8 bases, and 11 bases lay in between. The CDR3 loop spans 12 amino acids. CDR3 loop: CSVEGQGSGYTF. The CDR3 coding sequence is TGCAGCGTTGAAGGTCAGGGGAGCGGCTACACCTTC.

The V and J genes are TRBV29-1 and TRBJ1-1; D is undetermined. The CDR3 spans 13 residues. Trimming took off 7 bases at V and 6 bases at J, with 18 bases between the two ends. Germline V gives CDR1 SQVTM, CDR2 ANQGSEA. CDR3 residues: CSGQVVIGSEAFF. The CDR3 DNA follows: TGCAGCGGTCAGGTAGTAATAGGCTCTGAAGCTTTCTTT. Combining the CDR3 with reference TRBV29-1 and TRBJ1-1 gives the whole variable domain SAVISQKPSRDICQRGTSLTIQCQVDSQVTMMFWYRQQPGQSLTLIATANQGSEATYESGFVIDKFPISRPNLTFSTLTVSNMSPEDSSIYLCSGQVVIGSEAFFGQGTRLTVV.